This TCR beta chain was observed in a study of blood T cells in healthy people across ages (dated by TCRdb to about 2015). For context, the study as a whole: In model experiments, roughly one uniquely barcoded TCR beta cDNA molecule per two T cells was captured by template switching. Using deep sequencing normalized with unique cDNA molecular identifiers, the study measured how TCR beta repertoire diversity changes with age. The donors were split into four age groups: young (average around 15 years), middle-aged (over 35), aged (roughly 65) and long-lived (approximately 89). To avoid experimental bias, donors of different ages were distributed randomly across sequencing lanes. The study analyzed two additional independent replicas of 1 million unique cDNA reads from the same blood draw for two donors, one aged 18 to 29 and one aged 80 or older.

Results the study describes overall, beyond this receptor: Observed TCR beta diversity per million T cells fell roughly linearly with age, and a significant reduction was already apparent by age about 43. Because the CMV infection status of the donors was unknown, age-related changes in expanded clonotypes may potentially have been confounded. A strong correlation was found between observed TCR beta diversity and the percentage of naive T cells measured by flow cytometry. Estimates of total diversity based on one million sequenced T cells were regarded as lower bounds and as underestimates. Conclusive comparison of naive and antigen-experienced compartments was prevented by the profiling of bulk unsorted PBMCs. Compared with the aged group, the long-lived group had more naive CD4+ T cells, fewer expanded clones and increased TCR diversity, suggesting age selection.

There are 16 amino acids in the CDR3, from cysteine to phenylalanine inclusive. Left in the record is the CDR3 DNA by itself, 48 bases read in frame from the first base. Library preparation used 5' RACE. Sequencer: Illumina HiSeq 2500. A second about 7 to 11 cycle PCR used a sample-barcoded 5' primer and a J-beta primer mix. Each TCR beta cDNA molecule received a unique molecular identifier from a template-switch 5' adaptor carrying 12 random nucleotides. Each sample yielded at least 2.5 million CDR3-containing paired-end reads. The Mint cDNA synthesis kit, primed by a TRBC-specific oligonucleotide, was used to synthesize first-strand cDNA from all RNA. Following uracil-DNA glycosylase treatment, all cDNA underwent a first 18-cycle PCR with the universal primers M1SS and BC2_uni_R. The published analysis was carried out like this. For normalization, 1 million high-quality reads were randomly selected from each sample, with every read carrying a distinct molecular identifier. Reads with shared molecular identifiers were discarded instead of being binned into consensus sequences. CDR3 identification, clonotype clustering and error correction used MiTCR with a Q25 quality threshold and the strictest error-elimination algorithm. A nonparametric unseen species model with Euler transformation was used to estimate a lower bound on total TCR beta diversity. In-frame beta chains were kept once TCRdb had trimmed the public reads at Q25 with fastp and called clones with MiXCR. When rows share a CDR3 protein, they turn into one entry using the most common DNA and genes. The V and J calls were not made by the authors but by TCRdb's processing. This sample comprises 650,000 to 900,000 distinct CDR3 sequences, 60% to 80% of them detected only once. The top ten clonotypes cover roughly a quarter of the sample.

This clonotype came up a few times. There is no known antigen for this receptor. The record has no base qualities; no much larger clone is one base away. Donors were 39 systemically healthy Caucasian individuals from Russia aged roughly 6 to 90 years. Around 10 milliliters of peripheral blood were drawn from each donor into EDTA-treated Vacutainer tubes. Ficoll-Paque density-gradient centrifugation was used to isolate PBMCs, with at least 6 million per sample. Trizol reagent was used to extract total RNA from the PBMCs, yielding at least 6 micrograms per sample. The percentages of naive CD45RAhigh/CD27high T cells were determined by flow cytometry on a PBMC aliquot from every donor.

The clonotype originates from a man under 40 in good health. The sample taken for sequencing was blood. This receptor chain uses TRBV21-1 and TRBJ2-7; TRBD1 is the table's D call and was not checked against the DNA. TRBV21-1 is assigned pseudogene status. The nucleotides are TGTGCCAGCAGCGAACGACCGGGACAGGGTGTTCGCGAGCAGTACTTC. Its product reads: CASSERPGQGVREQYF.